What follows is one T cell receptor (beta chain) and its context. The antigen remains unidentified. These data are taken from a study of chemoradiotherapy in HPV16-positive cancers. Study-level background: A couple of HPV16-positive patients' cells yielded candidate HPV-specific clones and common motifs.

Over chemoradiotherapy, repertoires were sampled more than once. Some clones are missing from TCRdb's copy, which holds only in-frame ones; the method was immunoSEQ multiplex PCR. The data contain around 15,000 clones, roughly 63% of them singletons. Findings and limits, study-wide: Functional assays defining HPV-specific T cells used only two HPV16-positive patients. Candidate HPV-specific clones and E7-related TCR motifs grew in tumor during treatment.

This CDR3 is 16 amino acids long. Deletions cut 0 bases from V and 0 bases from J, with 9 bases between. Germline-derived CDR1 and CDR2 are PRHDT and FYEKMQ (reference sequence). This TCR was sampled from a human donor with HPV-associated anogenital cancer. Sampling was conducted from a patient who underwent chemoradiotherapy. The chain couples TRBV13 to TRBJ1-3; a weak D match, TRBD1 (5 bases). CDR3 loop: CASSLGDSLSGNTIYF. CDR3 DNA: TGTGCCAGCAGCTTAGGAGACAGTCTCTCTGGAAACACCATATATTTT.